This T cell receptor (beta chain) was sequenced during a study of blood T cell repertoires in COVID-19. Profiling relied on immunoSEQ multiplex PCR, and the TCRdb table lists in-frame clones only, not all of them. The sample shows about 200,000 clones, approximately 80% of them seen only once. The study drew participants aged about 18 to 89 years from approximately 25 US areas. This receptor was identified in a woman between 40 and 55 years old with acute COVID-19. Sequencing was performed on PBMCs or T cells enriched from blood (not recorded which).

CDR3 DNA sequence: TGTGCCAGCAGTTACGGACTAGCGGGGGACAATGAGCAGTTCTTC. It encodes CASSYGLAGDNEQFF. The V and J genes are TRBV25-1 and TRBJ2-1, with 13 bases matching TRBD2. Germline V gene sequence: CDR1 MGHDK, CDR2 SYGVNS. This CDR3 is 15 amino acids long. V was pared by 5 bases and J by 5 bases, with 3 bases of the junction left unmatched.